This T cell receptor (beta chain) was recovered during a study of CD8 T cells in ankylosing spondylitis. The study's findings and limits: Researchers reportedly found disease-linked clones significantly enriched in matched ankylosing spondylitis synovial fluid. Past research had described some motif variants in reactive arthritis synovial fluid and blood. What appeared characteristic of ankylosing spondylitis blood was a TCR beta motif of eight highly homologous variants.

Molecular-barcoded quantitative 5'-RACE produced these TCR beta libraries. Each CDR3 protein gets one entry after TCRdb re-called the 5' RACE reads with MiXCR. The top ten clones hold around a tenth of a sample with 80,000 to 100,000 distinct CDR3 sequences, almost 8.5% of them seen once. This clonotype appeared many times. No antigen is known for it. The CDR3 is made up of 15 amino acids. Germline CDR1 LGHNA, CDR2 YNFKEQ. The V and J ends lost 1 base and 4 bases, in that order; junction bases with no gene match: 3. The clonotype comes from a male donor with ankylosing spondylitis or in good health (not recorded which). This chain connects TRBV4-2 to TRBJ1-2; 10 bases are shared with TRBD1. Input material: blood, either unsorted or a sorted T cell fraction (not recorded which). The CDR3 DNA sequence: TGTGCCAGCAGCCAAGGGACAGGGGGATTCTATGGCTACACCTTC. Translating it yields CASSQGTGGFYGYTF.